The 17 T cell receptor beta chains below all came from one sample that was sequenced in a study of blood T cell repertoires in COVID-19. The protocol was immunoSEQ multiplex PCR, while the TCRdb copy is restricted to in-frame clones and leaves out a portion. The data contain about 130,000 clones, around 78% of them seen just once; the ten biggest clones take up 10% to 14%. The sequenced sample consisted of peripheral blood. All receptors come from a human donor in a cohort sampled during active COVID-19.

In nucleotides, the CDR3 is TGTGCCAGCAGTTTGGGCAGATCGACAAGGACTGAAGCTTTCTTT. Its protein product is CASSLGRSTRTEAFF. The chain carries TRBV28 and TRBJ1-1; D remains ambiguous. Germline V gene data show CDR1 as MDHEN and CDR2 as SYDVKM. Trimming removed 3 bases from V and 5 bases from J, with 16 bases in between. The CDR3 is 15 residues long.

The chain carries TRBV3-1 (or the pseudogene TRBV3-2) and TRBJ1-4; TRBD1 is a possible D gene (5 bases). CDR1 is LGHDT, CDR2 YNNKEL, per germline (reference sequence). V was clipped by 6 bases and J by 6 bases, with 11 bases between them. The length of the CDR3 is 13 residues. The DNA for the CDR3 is TGTGCCAGCAGTCGGGGGGGGGATGAAAAACTGTTTTTT. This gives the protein CASSRGGDEKLFF.

The CDR3 coding sequence is TGTGCCAGCAGTTACTTCGAGACTAGCGGGGGCTACGAGCAGTACTTC. Protein product: CASSYFETSGGYEQYF. The V call is TRBV6-5, the J call TRBJ2-7; 12 positions match TRBD2. CDR1 MNHEY and CDR2 SVGAGI come from the germline V gene. Trimming at V came to 1 base and at J to 3 bases, leaving 4 bases not matched to a gene. The CDR3 length is 16 residues.

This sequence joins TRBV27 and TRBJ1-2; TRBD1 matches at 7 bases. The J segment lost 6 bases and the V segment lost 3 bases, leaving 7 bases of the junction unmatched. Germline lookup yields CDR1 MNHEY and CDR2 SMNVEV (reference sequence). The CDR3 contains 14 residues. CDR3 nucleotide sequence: TGTGCCAGCAGTTTGAGGGGGCAGGAGGATGGCTACACCTTC. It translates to CASSLRGQEDGYTF.

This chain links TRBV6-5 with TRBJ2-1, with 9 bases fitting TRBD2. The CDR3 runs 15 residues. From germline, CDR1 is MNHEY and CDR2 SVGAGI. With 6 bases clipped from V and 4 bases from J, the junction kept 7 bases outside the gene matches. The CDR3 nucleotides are TGTGCCAGCAGCCAACTGGCGGGGGGGTACAATGAGCAGTTCTTC. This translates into CASSQLAGGYNEQFF.

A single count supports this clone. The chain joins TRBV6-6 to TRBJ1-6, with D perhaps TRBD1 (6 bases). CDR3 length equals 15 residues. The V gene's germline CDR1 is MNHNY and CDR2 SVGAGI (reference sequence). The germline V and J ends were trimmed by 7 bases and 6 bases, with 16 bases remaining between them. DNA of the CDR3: TGTGCCAGCATTGACACCGGGACACGTAATTCACCCCTCCACTTT. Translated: CASIDTGTRNSPLHF.

In DNA form, the CDR3 reads TGTGCCAGCAGCGGCGGGACAGGGGGCAATCAGCCCCAGCATTTT. Translation gives CASSGGTGGNQPQHF. V gene TRBV5-6 combines with J gene TRBJ1-5; 10 bases are shared with TRBD1. CDR1 is SGHDT, CDR2 YYEEEE, per germline. There are 15 residues in the CDR3. The junction had 3 bases not matched to a gene; V was cut back by 4 bases and J by 2 bases. Complete variable domain (other parts from reference TRBV5-6 and TRBJ1-5): DAGVTQSPTHLIKTRGQQVTLRCSPKSGHDTVSWYQQALGQGPQFIFQYYEEEERQRGNFPDRFSGHQFPNYSSELNVNALLLGDSALYLCASSGGTGGNQPQHFGDGTRLSIL.

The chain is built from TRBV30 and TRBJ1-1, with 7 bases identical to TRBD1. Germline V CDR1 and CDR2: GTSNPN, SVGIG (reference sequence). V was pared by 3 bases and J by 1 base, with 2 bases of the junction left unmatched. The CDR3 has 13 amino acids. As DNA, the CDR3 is TGTGCCTGGAGCGACAGGGCGAACACTGAAGCTTTCTTT. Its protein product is CAWSDRANTEAFF.

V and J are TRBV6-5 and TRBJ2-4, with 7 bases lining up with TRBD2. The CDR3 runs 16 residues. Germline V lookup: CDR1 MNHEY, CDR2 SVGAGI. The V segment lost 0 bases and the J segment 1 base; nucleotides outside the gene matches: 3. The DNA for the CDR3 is TGTGCCAGCAGTTACTCGGCTAGCGGCGCCAAAAACATTCAGTACTTC. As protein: CASSYSASGAKNIQYF.

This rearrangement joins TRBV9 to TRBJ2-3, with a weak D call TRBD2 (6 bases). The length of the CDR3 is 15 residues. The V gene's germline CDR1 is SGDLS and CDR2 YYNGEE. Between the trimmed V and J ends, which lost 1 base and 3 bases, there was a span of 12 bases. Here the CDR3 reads CASSVSGGETDTQYF. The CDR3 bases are TGTGCCAGCAGCGTATCCGGGGGTGAGACAGATACGCAGTATTTT.

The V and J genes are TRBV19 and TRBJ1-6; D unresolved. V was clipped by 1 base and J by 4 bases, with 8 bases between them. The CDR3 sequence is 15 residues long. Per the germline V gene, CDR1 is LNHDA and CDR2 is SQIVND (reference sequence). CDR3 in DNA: TGTGCCAGTAGTATAGGCAGGATGTATAATTCACCCCTCCACTTT. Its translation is CASSIGRMYNSPLHF.

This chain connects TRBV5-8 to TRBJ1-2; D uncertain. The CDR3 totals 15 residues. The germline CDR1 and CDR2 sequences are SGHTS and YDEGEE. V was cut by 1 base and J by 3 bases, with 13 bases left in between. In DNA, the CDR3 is TGTGCCAGCAGCTTGTACAGTGCCCCCGACTATGGCTACACCTTC. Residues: CASSLYSAPDYGYTF.

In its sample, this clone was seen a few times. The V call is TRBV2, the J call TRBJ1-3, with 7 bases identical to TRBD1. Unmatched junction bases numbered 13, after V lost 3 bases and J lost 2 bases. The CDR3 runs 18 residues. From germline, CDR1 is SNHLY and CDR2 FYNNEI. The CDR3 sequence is CASSDPRLTGRTGNTIYF. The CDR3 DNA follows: TGTGCCAGCAGTGACCCTCGTCTGACAGGGAGGACTGGAAACACCATATATTTT. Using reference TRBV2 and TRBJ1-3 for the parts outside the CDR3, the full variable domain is EPEVTQTPSHQVTQMGQEVILRCVPISNHLYFYWYRQILGQKVEFLVSFYNNEISEKSEIFDDQFSVERPDGSNFTLKIRSTKLEDSAMYFCASSDPRLTGRTGNTIYFGEGSWLTVV.

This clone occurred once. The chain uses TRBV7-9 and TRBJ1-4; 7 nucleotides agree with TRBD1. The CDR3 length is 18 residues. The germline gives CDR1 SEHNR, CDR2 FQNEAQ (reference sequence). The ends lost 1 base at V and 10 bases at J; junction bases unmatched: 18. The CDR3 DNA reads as TGTGCCAGCAGCTTAGTGGGCCAGGGGGTCCCGTTTGGCGGAAAACTGTTTTTT. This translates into CASSLVGQGVPFGGKLFF.

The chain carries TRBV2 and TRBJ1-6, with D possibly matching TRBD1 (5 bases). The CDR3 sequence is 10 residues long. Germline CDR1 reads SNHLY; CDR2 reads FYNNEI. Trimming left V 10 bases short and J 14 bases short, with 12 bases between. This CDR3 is CAILDRALHF. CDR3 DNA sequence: TGTGCCATCCTAGACAGAGCCCTCCACTTT.

The CDR3 sequence: CASGLPRTGAYEQYF. CDR3 DNA: TGTGCTAGTGGTTTGCCCCGGACGGGAGCCTACGAGCAGTACTTC. V and J are TRBV12-5 and TRBJ2-7; TRBD2 is a possible D gene (6 bases). Per the germline V gene, CDR1 is LGHNT and CDR2 is FRNRAP. This CDR3 has 15 amino acids. Trimming left V 2 bases short and J 2 bases short, with 13 bases between.

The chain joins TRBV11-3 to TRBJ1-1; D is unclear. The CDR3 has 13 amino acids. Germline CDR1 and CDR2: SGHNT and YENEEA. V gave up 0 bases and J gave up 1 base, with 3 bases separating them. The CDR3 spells CASSLDSNTEAFF. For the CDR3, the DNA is TGTGCCAGCAGCTTAGACTCGAACACTGAAGCTTTCTTT.